The table lists the clone carrying this TCR beta chain with a few counts. Trimming removed 3 bases from V and 0 bases from J, with 7 bases in between. The CDR3 loop spans 13 amino acids. Germline V gene lookup returns CDR1 SQVTM and CDR2 ANQGSEA. RNA transcripts provided the source from which TCR beta CDR3 regions were amplified. An initial round of RT-PCR targeting the TCR CDR3 relied on the HTBI primer set. TCRdb ran MiXCR on the multiplex PCR reads and lists one entry per CDR3 protein. The table shows around 300,000 distinct CDR3 sequences, with roughly 13% occurring only once. This entry is derived from a study of T cells in Graves' hyperthyroidism and ophthalmopathy.

The rearrangement links TRBV29-1 to TRBJ2-3; D is unresolved. The sequenced sample was blood. The sequence was collected from a woman in her thirties or forties with Graves' hyperthyroidism. Here the CDR3 DNA reads TGCAGCGTTGATGCGGCCAGCACAGATACGCAGTATTTT. This encodes CSVDAASTDTQYF.